A selection of T cell receptor beta chains follows, all from one sample in a study of T cells expressing NK-cell markers. TCRdb re-called the 5' RACE reads, yielding one record per CDR3 amino acid sequence without DNA. The table counts around 280,000 distinct CDR3 sequences; around 0.37% lies in the top ten. Sequenced sample: blood T cells: a sorted CD56 or NKG2C T cell subset, CD4+ or CD8+ T cells, or bulk PBMC T cells (not recorded which). All receptors come from a man aged 18-30 years in good health. The CDR3 runs from the conserved cysteine through the conserved F or W.

j_call v_call cdr3_aa
TRBJ2-5 TRBV5-4 CASSLFRTETQYF
TRBJ2-7 TRBV6-5 CATGQGFKQYF
TRBJ1-5 TRBV20-1 CSASRGAADQPQHF
TRBJ2-4 TRBV6-5 CASSYSLAKNIQYF
TRBJ1-4 TRBV19 CASYQGAGNEKLFF
TRBJ2-2 TRBV20-1 CSATRTGDTGELFF
TRBJ2-1 TRBV21-1 CASSKIGDREGNEQFF
TRBJ2-7 TRBV11-3 CASSQRTSEQYF
TRBJ2-1 TRBV5-1 CASGPGTGARDEQFF
TRBJ1-2 TRBV15 CATSSGKLYGYTF
TRBJ1-1 TRBV20-1 CSADPGTEAFF
TRBJ2-7 TRBV29-1 CSVEIGLEYEQYF
TRBJ2-3 TRBV27 CASSFRRVGGTDTQYF
TRBJ2-5 TRBV12-3/TRBV12-4 CASSLFGGQEEAQYF
TRBJ2-3 TRBV7-8 CASSLDTGGGTDTQYF
TRBJ2-1 TRBV14 CASSPPRQGNFNEQFF
TRBJ2-1 TRBV10-3 CAISAGRASGHENEQFF
TRBJ2-5 TRBV20-1 CSARDHSLETQYF
TRBJ2-5 TRBV5-5 CASSLRGLAGGPETQYF
TRBJ2-1 TRBV5-6 CASSYTDRYNEQFF
TRBJ2-3 TRBV5-4 CASSLGPQDTQYF
TRBJ2-7 TRBV6-2/TRBV6-3 CASRSSGALEQYF
TRBJ1-5 TRBV4-2 CASSQVTDSRPQHF
TRBJ1-1 TRBV29-1 CSVRAGGANTEAFF
TRBJ1-5 TRBV12-3/TRBV12-4 CASSQPIGSQHF
TRBJ2-1 TRBV19 CASSIRAGVDEQFF
TRBJ2-1 TRBV20-1 CSARGDGRAFVEQFF
TRBJ2-7 TRBV7-2 CASSPRLAGAKEQYF
TRBJ2-1 TRBV14 CASSQDPSGRSYNEQFF
TRBJ2-2 TRBV18 CASSPSYRGTGELFF
TRBJ2-7 TRBV6-1 CASRDRVNEQYF
TRBJ2-1 TRBV10-3 CAISERKAGSYNEQFF
TRBJ2-5 TRBV20-1 CSATFSDIRETQYF
TRBJ2-1 TRBV18 CASSPLTSGRAKNEQFF
TRBJ2-1 TRBV6-5 CASSYPDRRNEQFF
TRBJ2-7 TRBV9 CASSVAGRAEQYF
TRBJ2-3 TRBV5-4 CASSGLGTDTQYF
TRBJ2-5 TRBV3-1 CASSQLAQETQYF
TRBJ2-3 TRBV4-1 CASSQDGNTDTQYF
TRBJ1-5 TRBV12-3/TRBV12-4 CASSDWQGAAQPQHF
TRBJ2-2 TRBV18 CASSPRTANTGELFF
TRBJ2-7 TRBV5-1 CASSSRDKQYF
TRBJ2-7 TRBV6-5 CASSYSLGGVRNEQYF
TRBJ2-7 TRBV4-1 CASSRYAGLTYEQYF
TRBJ2-1 TRBV7-2 CASSSGQGGYNEQFF
TRBJ1-1 TRBV5-5 CASNRPGGADTEAFF
TRBJ1-4 TRBV20-1 CSARSGEGLRNEKLFF